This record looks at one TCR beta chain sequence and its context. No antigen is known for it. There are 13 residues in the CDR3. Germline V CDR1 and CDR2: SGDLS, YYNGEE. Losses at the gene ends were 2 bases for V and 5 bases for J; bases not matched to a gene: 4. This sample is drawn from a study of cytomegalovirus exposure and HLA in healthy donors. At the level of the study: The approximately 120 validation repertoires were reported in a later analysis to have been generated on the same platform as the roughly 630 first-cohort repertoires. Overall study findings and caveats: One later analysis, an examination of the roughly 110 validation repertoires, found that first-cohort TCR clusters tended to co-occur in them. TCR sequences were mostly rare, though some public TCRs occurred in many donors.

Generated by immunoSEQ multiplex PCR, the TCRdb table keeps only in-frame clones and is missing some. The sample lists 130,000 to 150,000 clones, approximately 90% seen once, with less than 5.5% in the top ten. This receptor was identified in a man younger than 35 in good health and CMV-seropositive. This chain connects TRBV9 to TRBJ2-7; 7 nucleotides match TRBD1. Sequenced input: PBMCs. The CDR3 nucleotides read TGTGCCAGCAGCGTCGGGACAGCCAACGAGCAGTACTTC. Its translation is CASSVGTANEQYF.